This TCR beta chain was sequenced for a study of blood T cell repertoires in COVID-19. The CDR3 extends over 17 amino acids. Germline loops: CDR1 SGHRS, CDR2 YFSETQ. J gave up 9 bases and V 4 bases, and 12 bases lay outside the gene matches. Participants' own reports of clinical history determined their cohort assignment. Sequenced by immunoSEQ multiplex PCR; TCRdb stores in-frame clones only, minus some. The repertoire includes about 150,000 clones, roughly 88% of them detected once, and roughly 5% sits in the top ten. Specimen: PBMCs or T cells enriched from blood (not recorded which). The sequence came from a man between 65 and 79 years old who had been exposed to COVID-19. The genes are TRBV5-1 and TRBJ2-1, with TRBD2 matching 14 bases. In nucleotides, the CDR3 is TGCGCCAGCAGCACTACGACTAGCGGGAGGGCTCTAGGTGAGCAGTTCTTC. Its protein product is CASSTTTSGRALGEQFF.